This T cell receptor (beta chain) appears in the sequencing data of a study of T cell repertoires in cytomegalovirus infection. General study results and limits: HLA-C-restricted CMV-specific TCR beta clonotypes were dominant in the ex vivo response.

Germline-derived CDR1 and CDR2 are SGHVS and FQNEAQ. Deletions cut 2 bases from V and 11 bases from J, with 13 bases between. This CDR3 comprises 13 residues. This clonotype was seen many times. Its antigen remains unidentified. MiXCR was run by TCRdb on the reads, yielding one entry per CDR3 protein. This table holds around 100,000 distinct CDR3 sequences, roughly a tenth found once. This TCR was sampled from a human donor in good health (CMV status not recorded). Some clones in this sample may be carry-over from other donors' samples. What was sequenced was PBMCs, sequenced either directly or after in vitro stimulation (not recorded which). The chain is built from TRBV7-8 and TRBJ2-1; D perhaps matches TRBD2 (5 bases). CDR3 residues: CASSLTPSQKQFF. CDR3 nucleotide sequence: TGTGCCAGCAGCTTAACCCCTAGCCAGAAGCAGTTCTTC. Using reference TRBV7-8 and TRBJ2-1 for the parts outside the CDR3, the full variable domain is GAGVSQSPRYKVAKRGQDVALRCDPISGHVSLFWYQQALGQGPEFLTYFQNEAQLDKSGLPSDRFFAERPEGSVSTLKIQRTQQEDSAVYLCASSLTPSQKQFFGPGTRLTVL.